This TCR beta chain appears in the sequencing data of a study of PD-1 blockade in mismatch repair-deficient tumors. Overall study context: Patients had eleven to twelve mismatch repair-deficient cancer types, all previously treated and progressing. General study results and limits: After pembrolizumab, tumor-resident clones rose rapidly, then generally contracted before radiologic responses.

This table comes from immunoSEQ multiplex PCR, and its TCRdb copy is limited to in-frame clones, with some not included. The sample yields around 23,000 clones, 75% to 85% seen once. Every patient had mismatch repair deficiency by PCR or immunohistochemistry. TCR sequencing covered three patients who responded to pembrolizumab. To note about this clone: Its cognate antigen is unknown.

This clonotype was sampled from an adult with mismatch repair-deficient cancer. The specimen comprised peripheral blood, sampled 12 weeks after starting pembrolizumab.

In nucleotides, the CDR3 is TGTGCCAGCAGTTTGACAGGGGTCTCCTACGAGCAGTACTTC. The encoded protein is CASSLTGVSYEQYF. The chain carries TRBV6-5 and TRBJ2-7, with 8 bases matching TRBD1. Germline V gene sequence: CDR1 MNHEY, CDR2 SVGAGI. The CDR3 has 14 residues. The trim removed 4 bases at V and 0 bases at J, leaving 2 bases unmatched.